Each of the 19 T cell receptor beta chains below was sequenced from the same sample in a study of blood T cell repertoires in COVID-19. Repertoires were generated with immunoSEQ multiplex PCR, while TCRdb's copy carries only in-frame clones and drops some. This table has 95,000 to 150,000 clones, 65% to 85% appearing once. The specimen sequenced was peripheral blood. Every receptor here comes from a woman aged 70-85 years with acute or convalescent COVID-19.

The rearrangement uses TRBV3-1 (or the pseudogene TRBV3-2) and TRBJ1-4; tentatively, D is TRBD1 (5 bases). This CDR3 contains 15 residues. CDR1 and CDR2 from the germline V gene are LGHDT and YNNKEL (reference sequence). V was trimmed by 7 bases and J by 5 bases, leaving 17 bases between them. The CDR3 region has the DNA TGTGCCAGCACTACAGGAGGGGTTCTCAATGAAAAACTGTTTTTT. Translation: CASTTGGVLNEKLFF.

The chain employs TRBV18 and TRBJ1-1; D is possibly TRBD1 (5 bases). CDR3 length equals 13 residues. The V end was cut by 2 bases, the J end by 3 bases, with 7 bases between. Per the germline V gene, CDR1 is KGHSH and CDR2 is LQKENI. The chain's CDR3 is CASSPGAHTEAFF. Written as DNA, the CDR3 is TGTGCCAGCTCACCAGGGGCTCACACTGAAGCTTTCTTT.

The genes are TRBV30 and TRBJ1-6, with a tentative D call TRBD1 (6 bases). Germline CDR1 GTSNPN, CDR2 SVGIG (reference sequence). CDR3 length: 14 residues. Trimming pared 0 bases from V and 3 bases from J, leaving 6 bases between. The DNA of the CDR3 is TGTGCCTGGAGTGTACAGGGCTATAATTCACCCCTCCACTTT. Encoded protein: CAWSVQGYNSPLHF. Drawing the rest from reference TRBV30 and TRBJ1-6, the complete variable domain is SQTIHQWPATLVQPVGSPLSLECTVEGTSNPNLYWYRQAAGRGLQLLFYSVGIGQISSEVPQNLSASRPQDRQFILSSKKLLLSDSGFYLCAWSVQGYNSPLHFGNGTRLTVT.

CDR3 sequence reads: CASSEVGRSTDTQYF. CDR3 DNA: TGTGCCAGCAGTGAAGTTGGCAGGAGCACAGATACGCAGTATTTT. The chain combines TRBV6-1 with TRBJ2-3, with D uncertain. Deletions cut 1 base from V and 0 bases from J, with 8 bases between. Germline values: CDR1 MNHNS, CDR2 SASEGT. This CDR3 has 15 residues.

This chain uses TRBV28 with TRBJ2-7, with 10 positions matching TRBD1. V gave up 7 bases and J gave up 2 bases; unmatched junction bases: 8. The CDR3 extends over 15 amino acids. The germline V gene has CDR1 MDHEN and CDR2 SYDVKM. CDR3 region: CASTPGQGRPYEQYV. CDR3 nucleotides: TGTGCCAGCACACCGGGACAGGGGCGCCCCTACGAGCAGTACGTC.

The chain is built from TRBV7-9 and TRBJ1-1, with a tentative D call TRBD1 (5 bases). V gave up 3 bases and J gave up 3 bases, with 14 bases separating them. This CDR3 comprises 15 residues. Germline CDR1 is SEHNR and CDR2 is FQNEAQ (reference sequence). For the CDR3, the DNA is TGTGCCAGCAGCTTGGGTTTGGGGCTGGACACTGAAGCTTTCTTT. This sequence encodes CASSLGLGLDTEAFF.

This clone was counted between two and nine times. V and J are TRBV24-1 and TRBJ1-1; D may be TRBD1 (5 bases). The CDR3 has 14 amino acids. Germline loops: CDR1 KGHDR, CDR2 SFDVKD. Deletions cut 6 bases from V and 7 bases from J, with 17 bases between. CDR3 sequence: CATSLGPFFDEAFF. DNA of the CDR3: TGTGCCACCAGTCTGGGGCCCTTCTTTGATGAAGCTTTCTTT.

The chain is built from TRBV24-1 and TRBJ2-3, with TRBD1 identical over 8 bases. J was trimmed by 2 bases and V by 7 bases; bases with no gene match: 13. CDR1 is KGHDR, CDR2 SFDVKD, per germline. This CDR3 region has 17 residues. The DNA of the CDR3 is TGTGCCACCAGCACACCCGACAGGGGACGTTCCACAGATACGCAGTATTTT. Protein sequence: CATSTPDRGRSTDTQYF.

This clone was seen a few times. The rearrangement links TRBV11-3 to TRBJ2-7; TRBD1 is a possible D gene (6 bases). Trimming removed 5 bases at V and 6 bases at J, with 11 bases between. This CDR3 comprises 12 residues. From germline, CDR1 is SGHNT and CDR2 YENEEA. The CDR3 DNA follows: TGTGCCAGCAGCCTACAGGGTCCCGAGCAGTACGTC. Protein product: CASSLQGPEQYV.

Turning to this clone: This may be a read error: a much more frequent sequence differs by one nucleotide. Other nucleotide sequences from this sample produce the same CDR3. The rearrangement uses TRBV7-2 and TRBJ1-2; D might be TRBD1 (6 bases). CDR3 length: 12 amino acids. Germline CDR1 reads SGHTA; CDR2 reads FQGNSA. With 2 bases removed from V and 5 bases from J, the gap between germline ends came to 6 bases. The CDR3 DNA follows: TGTGCCAGCAGCTTACAGGGGTATGGCTACACCTTC. Translating gives CASSLQGYGYTF.

The chain employs TRBV2 and TRBJ1-2; 7 positions match TRBD1. The CDR3 spans 14 residues. After removal of 3 bases from V and 4 bases from J, the junction contained 5 bases not matched to a gene. Germline V gene data show CDR1 as SNHLY and CDR2 as FYNNEI. This CDR3 reads CASSERQGGYGYTF. CDR3 sequence (DNA): TGTGCCAGCAGTGAGAGGCAGGGGGGCTATGGCTACACCTTC.

The genes are TRBV7-9 and TRBJ1-4, with a tentative D call TRBD1 (6 bases). The CDR3 runs 14 residues. The V end was cut by 5 bases, the J end by 3 bases, with 10 bases between. Germline CDR1 reads SEHNR; CDR2 reads FQNEAQ (reference sequence). CDR3 protein: CASSPQGANEKLFF. The CDR3 nucleotides read TGTGCCAGCAGCCCACAGGGCGCTAATGAAAAACTGTTTTTT.

The genes are TRBV19 and TRBJ1-1; unclear D gene. The CDR3 extends over 12 amino acids. From germline, CDR1 is LNHDA and CDR2 SQIVND (reference sequence). Trimming left V 10 bases short and J 4 bases short, with 13 bases between. The CDR3 DNA follows: TGTGCCACCGAATCGGAGGGCACTGAAGCTTTCTTT. This encodes CATESEGTEAFF. Based on the CDR3 plus reference TRBV19 and TRBJ1-1, the full variable domain is DGGITQSPKYLFRKEGQNVTLSCEQNLNHDAMYWYRQDPGQGLRLIYYSQIVNDFQKGDIAEGYSVSREKKESFPLTVTSAQKNPTAFYLCATESEGTEAFFGQGTRLTVV.

This rearrangement joins TRBV11-3 to TRBJ2-1, with TRBD2 matching over 9 bases. The germline gives CDR1 SGHNT, CDR2 YENEEA. The CDR3 is 15 amino acids. V shed 4 bases, J shed 8 bases, and the junction held 9 bases outside the gene matches. The CDR3 sequence: CASSSRNSGGDEQFF. The CDR3 DNA is TGTGCCAGCAGCTCAAGGAATAGCGGGGGCGATGAGCAGTTCTTC. The full variable domain, with the rest looked up from reference TRBV11-3 and TRBJ2-1, is EAGVVQSPRYKIIEKKQPVAFWCNPISGHNTLYWYLQNLGQGPELLIRYENEEAVDDSQLPKDRFSAERLKGVDSTLKIQPAELGDSAVYLCASSSRNSGGDEQFFGPGTRLTVL.

The rearrangement links TRBV5-4 to TRBJ2-1, with 9 bases fitting TRBD2. Germline CDR1 and CDR2: SGHNT and YYREEE (reference sequence). Trimming at V came to 1 base and at J to 1 base, leaving 3 bases not matched to a gene. The CDR3 is made up of 16 amino acids. The CDR3 sequence is CASSLQRGVSYNEQFF. CDR3 bases: TGTGCCAGCAGCTTGCAGCGGGGGGTTTCCTACAATGAGCAGTTCTTC.

The genes are TRBV4-2 and TRBJ2-1; tentative D call: TRBD2 (7 bases). Trimming removed 0 bases at V and 3 bases at J, with 21 bases between. The germline V gene encodes CDR1 LGHNA and CDR2 YNFKEQ. The CDR3 length is 19 residues. CDR3 region: CASSQELQGRGAFYNEQFF. CDR3 DNA sequence: TGTGCCAGCAGCCAAGAATTGCAAGGACGGGGGGCCTTCTACAATGAGCAGTTCTTC.

The chain couples TRBV15 to TRBJ1-6; D unclear. In germline, CDR1 is LNHNV, CDR2 YYDKDF (reference sequence). V lost 3 bases and J 0 bases, leaving 9 bases between the germline ends. CDR3 size: 16 residues. In DNA, the CDR3 is TGTGCCACCAGCAGTGTCCTTAGCTCCTATAATTCACCCCTCCACTTT. It yields the protein CATSSVLSSYNSPLHF.

The J gene is TRBJ1-5, the V gene TRBV6-6; D gene uncertain. Per germline, CDR1 MNHNY and CDR2 SVGAGI (reference sequence). The V end lost 7 bases, the J end lost 2 bases, and 9 bases lay between the germline ends. This CDR3 has 13 amino acids. DNA of the CDR3: TGTGCCAGCACTCTAGCGGGCAATCAGCCCCAGCATTTT. Translating it yields CASTLAGNQPQHF.

This chain connects TRBV10-2 to TRBJ1-3; possibly TRBD1 for D (6 bases). CDR1 and CDR2 (germline): WSHSY, SAAADI. V lost 3 bases to trimming and J lost 3 bases, with 9 bases between them. There are 14 residues in the CDR3. CDR3 DNA sequence: TGCGCCAGCAGTGATAGGACAGATGGAAACACCATATATTTT. As protein: CASSDRTDGNTIYF.